This entry lists 7 T cell receptor beta chains sequenced from one sample in a study of graft-versus-host responses after intestinal transplantation. Sequencing used immunoSEQ multiplex PCR; TCRdb keeps in-frame clones, though not all of them. Here the sample spans approximately 85,000 clones, 90% to 95% being singletons. These TCRs are of unknown antigen specificity. The sample consisted of unstimulated CD8+ T cells sorted from spleen or lymph node cells, taken before transplant. The receptor set was obtained from a human donor who was the organ donor for an intestinal transplant.

The chain uses TRBV5-4 and TRBJ2-7; 12 bases align to TRBD1. Germline values: CDR1 SGHNT, CDR2 YYREEE (reference sequence). The CDR3 loop spans 16 amino acids. Losses at the gene ends were 4 bases for V and 7 bases for J; bases not matched to a gene: 12. In nucleotides, the CDR3 is TGTGCCAGCAGCCCGGGTGGGACAGGGGGCGCGGGGGAGCAGTACTTC. This encodes CASSPGGTGGAGEQYF.

This rearrangement joins TRBV19 to TRBJ2-1; 10 bases map to TRBD2. The CDR3 contains 16 residues. The ends lost 5 bases at V and 0 bases at J; junction bases unmatched: 4. Germline V gene sequence: CDR1 LNHDA, CDR2 SQIVND (reference sequence). The CDR3 bases are TGTGCCAGTAGTTGGACTAGCGGCTACTCCTACAATGAGCAGTTCTTC. It yields the protein CASSWTSGYSYNEQFF.

The chain employs TRBV5-6 and TRBJ1-2, with a possible D match to TRBD1 (6 bases). Germline V CDR1 and CDR2: SGHDT, YYEEEE. The CDR3 sequence is 15 residues long. Trimming pared 3 bases from V and 4 bases from J, leaving 16 bases between. The CDR3 sequence: CASSWRRGLGYGYTF. The CDR3 DNA reads TGTGCCAGCAGCTGGCGAAGGGGGTTGGGCTATGGCTACACCTTC.

This chain joins TRBV4-3 and TRBJ1-1; tentative D call: TRBD1 (6 bases). This CDR3 is built from 16 residues. CDR1 is LGHNA, CDR2 YSLEER, per germline. V dropped 0 bases and J dropped 4 bases, with 15 bases sitting between them. The CDR3 is CASSQDYRRGGTEAFF. The CDR3 bases are TGCGCCAGCAGCCAAGATTACCGGAGGGGGGGCACTGAAGCTTTCTTT.

This chain uses TRBV19 with TRBJ1-6; TRBD1 is a possible D gene (6 bases). This CDR3 spans 16 amino acids. CDR1 and CDR2 (germline): LNHDA, SQIVND (reference sequence). V was cut by 5 bases and J by 0 bases, with 11 bases left in between. CDR3 protein: CASSDTGYSYNSPLHF. Here the CDR3 DNA reads TGTGCCAGTAGTGACACAGGGTACTCCTATAATTCACCCCTCCACTTT.

The genes are TRBV27 and TRBJ2-1, with 9 bases aligning to TRBD2. Germline CDR1 and CDR2: MNHEY and SMNVEV (reference sequence). J was trimmed by 6 bases and V by 4 bases; bases with no gene match: 4. CDR3 size: 14 residues. DNA for the CDR3: TGTGCCAGCAGTTGGCGGGGGGGGATCAATGAGCAGTTCTTC. This sequence encodes CASSWRGGINEQFF.

The V and J genes are TRBV6-1 and TRBJ2-3; TRBD1 might be the D (6 bases). This CDR3 is 17 amino acids long. From germline, CDR1 is MNHNS and CDR2 SASEGT. Trimming cost V 0 bases and J 2 bases, with 15 bases left between them. The DNA for the CDR3 is TGTGCCAGCAGTGAAGCGGAGGACAGAGCTTTCACAGATACGCAGTATTTT. Translating gives CASSEAEDRAFTDTQYF.